This T cell receptor (beta chain) was captured in a study of shared clonotypes between healthy human individuals. Looking at the study overall: For every donor, three CD4 naive, three CD4 memory, two CD8 naive and one CD8 memory plates were used.

Study-wide points: The study sampled only blood, and tissue repertoires likely differ.

Using immunoSEQ multiplex PCR, the repertoire was profiled, and TCRdb retains in-frame clones only, with some absent. The sample lists approximately 2.5 million clones, over 85% occurring once. Concerning this clone: Its antigen is not identified.

CDR3 length: 13 residues. Per germline, CDR1 SEHNR and CDR2 FQNEAQ (reference sequence). With 5 bases removed from V and 8 bases from J, the gap between germline ends came to 15 bases. The chain is built from TRBV7-9 and TRBJ1-2; D is unresolved. This sequence originates from a man between 18 and 29 years old in good health. The sample was naive CD4+ T cells sorted from blood. Subset defined: CD45RA+ positively selected. CDR3 region: CASSVSAPGGYTF. The CDR3, as DNA: TGTGCCAGCAGCGTTAGCGCCCCGGGCGGCTACACCTTC.